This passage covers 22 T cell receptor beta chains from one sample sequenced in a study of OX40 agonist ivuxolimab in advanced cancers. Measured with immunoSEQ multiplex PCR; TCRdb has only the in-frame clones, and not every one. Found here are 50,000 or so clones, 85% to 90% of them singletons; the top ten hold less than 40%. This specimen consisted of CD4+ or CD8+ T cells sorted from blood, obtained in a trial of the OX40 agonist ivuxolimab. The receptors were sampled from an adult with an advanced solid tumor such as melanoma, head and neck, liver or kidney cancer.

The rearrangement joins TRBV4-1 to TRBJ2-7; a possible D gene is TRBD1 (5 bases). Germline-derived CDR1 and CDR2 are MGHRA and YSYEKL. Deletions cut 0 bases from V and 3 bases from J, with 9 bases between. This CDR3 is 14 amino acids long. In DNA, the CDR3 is TGCGCCAGCAGCCAAGATCGGCAGGGCTACGAGCAGTACTTC. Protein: CASSQDRQGYEQYF.

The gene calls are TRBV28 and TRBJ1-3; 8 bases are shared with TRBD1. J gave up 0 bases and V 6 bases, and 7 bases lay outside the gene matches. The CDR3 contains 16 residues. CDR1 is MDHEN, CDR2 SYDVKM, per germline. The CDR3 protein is CASSHFTGGSGNTIYF. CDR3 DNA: TGTGCCAGCAGCCATTTCACAGGGGGCTCTGGAAACACCATATATTTT.

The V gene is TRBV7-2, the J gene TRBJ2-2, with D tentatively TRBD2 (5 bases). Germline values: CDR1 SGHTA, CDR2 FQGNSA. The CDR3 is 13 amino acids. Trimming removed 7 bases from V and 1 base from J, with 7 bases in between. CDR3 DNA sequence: TGTGCCAGCACTGGAGGGAACACCGGGGAGCTGTTTTTT. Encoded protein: CASTGGNTGELFF.

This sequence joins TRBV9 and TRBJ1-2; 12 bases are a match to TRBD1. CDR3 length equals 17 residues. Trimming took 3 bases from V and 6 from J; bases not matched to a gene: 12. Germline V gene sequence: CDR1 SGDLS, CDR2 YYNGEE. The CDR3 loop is CASSAAKGQGAADGYTF. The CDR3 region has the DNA TGTGCCAGCAGCGCCGCGAAGGGACAGGGGGCGGCGGATGGCTACACCTTC.

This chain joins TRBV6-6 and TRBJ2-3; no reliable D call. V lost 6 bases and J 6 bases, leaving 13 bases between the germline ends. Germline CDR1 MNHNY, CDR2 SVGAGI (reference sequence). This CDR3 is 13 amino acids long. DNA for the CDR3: TGTGCCAGCAGCCCCGCGGTTGGGGATACGCAGTATTTT. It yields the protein CASSPAVGDTQYF.

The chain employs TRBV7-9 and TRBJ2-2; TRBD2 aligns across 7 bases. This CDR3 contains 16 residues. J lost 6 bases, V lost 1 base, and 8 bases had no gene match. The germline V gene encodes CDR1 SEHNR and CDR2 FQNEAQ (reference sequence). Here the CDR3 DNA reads TGTGCCAGCAGCTTAGAAGAGGGACTATTCTCCGGGGAGCTGTTTTTT. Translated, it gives CASSLEEGLFSGELFF.

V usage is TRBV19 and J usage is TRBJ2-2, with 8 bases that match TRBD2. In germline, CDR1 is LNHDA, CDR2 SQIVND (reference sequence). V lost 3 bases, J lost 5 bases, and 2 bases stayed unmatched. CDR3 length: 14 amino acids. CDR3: CASSMGLDTGELFF. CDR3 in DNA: TGTGCCAGTAGTATGGGACTAGATACCGGGGAGCTGTTTTTT.

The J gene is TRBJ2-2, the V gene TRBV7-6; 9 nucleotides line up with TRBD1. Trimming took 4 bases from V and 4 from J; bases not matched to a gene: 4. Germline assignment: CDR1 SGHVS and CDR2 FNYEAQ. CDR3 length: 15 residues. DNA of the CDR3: TGTGCCAGCAGCTCGGGACAGGGAAGCACCGGGGAGCTGTTTTTT. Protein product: CASSSGQGSTGELFF.

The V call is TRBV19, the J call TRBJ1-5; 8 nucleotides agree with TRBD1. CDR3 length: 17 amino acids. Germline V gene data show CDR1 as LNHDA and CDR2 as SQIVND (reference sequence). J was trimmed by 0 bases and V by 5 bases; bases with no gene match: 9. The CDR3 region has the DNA TGTGCCAGTAGTGCAGGACAGGGACAATATAGCAATCAGCCCCAGCATTTT. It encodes CASSAGQGQYSNQPQHF.

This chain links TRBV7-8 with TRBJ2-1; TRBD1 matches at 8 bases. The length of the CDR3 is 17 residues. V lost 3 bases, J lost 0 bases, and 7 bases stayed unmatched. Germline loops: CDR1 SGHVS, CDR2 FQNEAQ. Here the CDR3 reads CASSLDREPSSYNEQFF. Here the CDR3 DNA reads TGTGCCAGCAGCTTGGACAGGGAGCCGAGCTCCTACAATGAGCAGTTCTTC.

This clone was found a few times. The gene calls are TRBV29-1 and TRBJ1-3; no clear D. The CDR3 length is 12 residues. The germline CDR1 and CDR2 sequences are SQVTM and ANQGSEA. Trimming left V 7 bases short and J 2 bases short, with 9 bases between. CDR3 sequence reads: CSAGFTGNTIYF. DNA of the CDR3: TGCAGCGCGGGATTTACTGGAAACACCATATATTTT.

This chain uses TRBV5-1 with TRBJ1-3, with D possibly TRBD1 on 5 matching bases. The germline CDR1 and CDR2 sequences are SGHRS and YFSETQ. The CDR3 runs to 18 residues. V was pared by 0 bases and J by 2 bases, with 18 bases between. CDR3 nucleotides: TGCGCCAGCAGCTTGGGAATAAGGGACCTACAGCCTGGAAACACCATATATTTT. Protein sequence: CASSLGIRDLQPGNTIYF.

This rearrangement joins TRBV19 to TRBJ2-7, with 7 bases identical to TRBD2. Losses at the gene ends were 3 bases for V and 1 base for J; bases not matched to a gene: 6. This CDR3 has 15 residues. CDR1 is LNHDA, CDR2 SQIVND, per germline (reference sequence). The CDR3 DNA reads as TGTGCCAGTAGTATCGGTAGCGGGTTGTCCTACGAGCAGTACTTC. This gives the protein CASSIGSGLSYEQYF.

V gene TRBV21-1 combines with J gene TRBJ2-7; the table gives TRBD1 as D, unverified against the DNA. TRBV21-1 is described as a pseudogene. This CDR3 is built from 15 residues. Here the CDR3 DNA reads TGTGCCAGCAGGGGCGGACAGGGGCAACCAGGCGAGCAGTACTTC. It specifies CASRGGQGQPGEQYF.

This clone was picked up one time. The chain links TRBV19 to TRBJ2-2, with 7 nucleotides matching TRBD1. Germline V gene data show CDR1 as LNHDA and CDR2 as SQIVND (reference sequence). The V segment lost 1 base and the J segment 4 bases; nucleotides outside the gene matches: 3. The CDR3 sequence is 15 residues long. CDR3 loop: CASSIAGQTTGELFF. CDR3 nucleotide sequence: TGTGCCAGTAGTATAGCGGGACAGACCACCGGGGAGCTGTTTTTT.

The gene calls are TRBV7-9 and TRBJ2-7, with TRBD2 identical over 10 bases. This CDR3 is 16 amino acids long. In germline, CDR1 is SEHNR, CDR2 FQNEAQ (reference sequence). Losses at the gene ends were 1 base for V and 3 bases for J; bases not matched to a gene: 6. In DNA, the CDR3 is TGTGCCAGCAGCTTAGTGCTAGCGGGAGAGTACTACGAGCAGTACTTC. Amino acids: CASSLVLAGEYYEQYF.

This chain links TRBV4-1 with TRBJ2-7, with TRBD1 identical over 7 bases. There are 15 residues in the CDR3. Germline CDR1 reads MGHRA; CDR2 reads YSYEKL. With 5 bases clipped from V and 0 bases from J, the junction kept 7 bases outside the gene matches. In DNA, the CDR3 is TGCGCCAGCAGCTTTGGCGCAGGGGGCTCCTACGAGCAGTACTTC. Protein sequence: CASSFGAGGSYEQYF.

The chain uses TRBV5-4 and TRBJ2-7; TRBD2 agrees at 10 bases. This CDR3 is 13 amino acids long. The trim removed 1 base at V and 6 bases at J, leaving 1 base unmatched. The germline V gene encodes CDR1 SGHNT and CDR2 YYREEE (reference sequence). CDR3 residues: CASSLPSGSEQYF. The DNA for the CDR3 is TGTGCCAGCAGCTTGCCTAGCGGGAGCGAGCAGTACTTC. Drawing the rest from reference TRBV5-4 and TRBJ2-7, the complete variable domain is ETGVTQSPTHLIKTRGQQVTLRCSSQSGHNTVSWYQQALGQGPQFIFQYYREEENGRGNFPPRFSGLQFPNYSSELNVNALELDDSALYLCASSLPSGSEQYFGPGTRLTVT.

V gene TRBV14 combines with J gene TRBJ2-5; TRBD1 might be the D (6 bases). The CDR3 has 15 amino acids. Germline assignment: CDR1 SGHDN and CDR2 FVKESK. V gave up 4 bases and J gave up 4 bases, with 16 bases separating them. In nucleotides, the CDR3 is TGTGCCAGCAGCCTTGAGAGGGGGTCTTTAGAGACCCAGTACTTC. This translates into CASSLERGSLETQYF.

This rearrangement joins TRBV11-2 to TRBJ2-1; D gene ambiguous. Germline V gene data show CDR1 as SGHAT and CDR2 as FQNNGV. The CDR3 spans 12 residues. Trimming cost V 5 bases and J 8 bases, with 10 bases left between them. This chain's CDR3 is CASSHTADEQFF. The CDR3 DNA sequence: TGTGCCAGCAGCCATACCGCGGATGAGCAGTTCTTC.

The CDR3 protein is CASSSEGRDPNTEAFF. The CDR3 DNA is TGTGCCAGCAGCTCGGAAGGCAGAGACCCGAACACTGAAGCTTTCTTT. The V gene is TRBV7-6, the J gene TRBJ1-1; unclear D gene. CDR1 is SGHVS, CDR2 FNYEAQ, per germline. The CDR3 is 16 amino acids. V was trimmed by 4 bases and J by 1 base, leaving 16 bases between them. Complete variable domain (other parts from reference TRBV7-6 and TRBJ1-1): GAGVSQSPRYKVTKRGQDVALRCDPISGHVSLYWYRQALGQGPEFLTYFNYEAQQDKSGLPNDRFSAERPEGSISTLTIQRTEQRDSAMYRCASSSEGRDPNTEAFFGQGTRLTVV.

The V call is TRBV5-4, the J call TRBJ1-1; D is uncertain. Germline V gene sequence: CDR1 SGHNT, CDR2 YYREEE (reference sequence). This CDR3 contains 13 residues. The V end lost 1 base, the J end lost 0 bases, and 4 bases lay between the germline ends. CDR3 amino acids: CASSLTVNTEAFF. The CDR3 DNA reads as TGTGCCAGCAGCTTGACAGTGAACACTGAAGCTTTCTTT.